This TCR beta chain was documented in a study of tumor-infiltrating lymphocytes in glioblastoma multiforme. Study observations and caveats: The T cells in this sample were not sorted into functional subsets. Only one glioblastoma patient had TCR and mutation analysis. Unequal TCR RNA per T cell might skew measured clone sizes.

By sample share, this clonotype is medium-sized (0.01 to 0.1%). The antigen is undetermined. Trimming at V came to 6 bases and at J to 2 bases, leaving 12 bases not matched to a gene. The CDR3 has 16 amino acids. Germline CDR1 DFQATT, CDR2 SNEGSKA (reference sequence). Three nested ARM-PCR rounds with V-beta and C-beta primers built TCRB libraries. TCRB-specific cDNA synthesis used approximately 0.52 ug of total RNA. TCRdb reanalysed the multiplex PCR reads using MiXCR and keeps one entry per CDR3 protein. The table records 10,000 to 15,000 distinct CDR3 sequences, under 70% of them present only once. The sequence was obtained from a male donor with glioblastoma. This rearrangement joins TRBV20-1 to TRBJ2-3, with TRBD2 matching 9 bases. Sequencing was done on a sample of brain tumor tissue. The CDR3 loop is CSATDPGLANTDTQYF. The CDR3 DNA is TGCAGTGCAACAGATCCGGGACTAGCTAACACAGATACGCAGTATTTT.